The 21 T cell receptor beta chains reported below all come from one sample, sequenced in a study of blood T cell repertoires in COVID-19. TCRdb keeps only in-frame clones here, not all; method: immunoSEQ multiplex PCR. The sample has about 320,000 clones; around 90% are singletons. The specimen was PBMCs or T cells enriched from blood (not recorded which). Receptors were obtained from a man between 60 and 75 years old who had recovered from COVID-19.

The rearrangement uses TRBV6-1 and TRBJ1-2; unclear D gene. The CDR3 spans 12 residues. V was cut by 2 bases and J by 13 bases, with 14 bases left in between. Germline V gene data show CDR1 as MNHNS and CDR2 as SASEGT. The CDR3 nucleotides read TGTGCCAGCAGTGAAAACGCGTCCCGGGGCACCTTC. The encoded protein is CASSENASRGTF.

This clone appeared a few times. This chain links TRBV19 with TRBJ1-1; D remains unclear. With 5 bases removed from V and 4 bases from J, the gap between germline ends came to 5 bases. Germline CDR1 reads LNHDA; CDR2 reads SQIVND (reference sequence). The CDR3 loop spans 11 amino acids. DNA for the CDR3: TGTGCCAGTAGTCCAGGCACTGAAGCTTTCTTT. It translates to CASSPGTEAFF.

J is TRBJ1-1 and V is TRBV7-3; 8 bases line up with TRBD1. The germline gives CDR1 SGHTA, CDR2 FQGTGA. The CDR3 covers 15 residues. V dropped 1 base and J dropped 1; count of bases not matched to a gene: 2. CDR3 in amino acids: CASSLSQGANTEAFF. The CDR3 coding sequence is TGTGCCAGCAGCTTAAGTCAGGGGGCGAACACTGAAGCTTTCTTT.

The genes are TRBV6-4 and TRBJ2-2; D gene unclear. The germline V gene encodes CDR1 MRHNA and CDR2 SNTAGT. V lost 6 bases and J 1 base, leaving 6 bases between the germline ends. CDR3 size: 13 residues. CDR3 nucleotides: TGTGCCAGCAGAACGGGGAACACCGGGGAGCTGTTTTTT. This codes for CASRTGNTGELFF.

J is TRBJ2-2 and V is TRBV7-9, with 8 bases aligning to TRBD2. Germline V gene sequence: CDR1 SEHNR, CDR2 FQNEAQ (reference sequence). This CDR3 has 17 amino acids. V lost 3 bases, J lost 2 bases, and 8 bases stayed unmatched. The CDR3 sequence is CASSLAAGRANTGELFF. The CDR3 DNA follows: TGTGCCAGCAGCTTGGCGGCCGGGAGGGCAAACACCGGGGAGCTGTTTTTT.

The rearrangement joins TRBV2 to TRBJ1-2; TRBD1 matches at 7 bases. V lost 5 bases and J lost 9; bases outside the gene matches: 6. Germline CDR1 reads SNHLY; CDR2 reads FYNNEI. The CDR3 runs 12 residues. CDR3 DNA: TGTGCCAGCAGTAGACAGGGCCAAAGCTACACCTTC. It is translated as CASSRQGQSYTF. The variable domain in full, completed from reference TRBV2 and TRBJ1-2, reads EPEVTQTPSHQVTQMGQEVILRCVPISNHLYFYWYRQILGQKVEFLVSFYNNEISEKSEIFDDQFSVERPDGSNFTLKIRSTKLEDSAMYFCASSRQGQSYTFGSGTRLTVV.

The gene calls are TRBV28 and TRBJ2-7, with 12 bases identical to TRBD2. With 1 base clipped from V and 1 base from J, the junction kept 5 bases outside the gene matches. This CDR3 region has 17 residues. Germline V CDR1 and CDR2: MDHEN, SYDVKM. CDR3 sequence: CASSLSTSGSLSYEQYF. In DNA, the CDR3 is TGTGCCAGCAGTTTATCGACTAGCGGGAGTTTGTCCTACGAGCAGTACTTC.

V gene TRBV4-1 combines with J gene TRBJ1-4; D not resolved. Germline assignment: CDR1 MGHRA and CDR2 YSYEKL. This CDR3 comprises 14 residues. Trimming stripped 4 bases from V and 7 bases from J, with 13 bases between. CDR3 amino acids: CASSPRWRAEKLFF. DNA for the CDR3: TGCGCCAGCAGCCCTCGGTGGAGGGCTGAAAAACTGTTTTTT.

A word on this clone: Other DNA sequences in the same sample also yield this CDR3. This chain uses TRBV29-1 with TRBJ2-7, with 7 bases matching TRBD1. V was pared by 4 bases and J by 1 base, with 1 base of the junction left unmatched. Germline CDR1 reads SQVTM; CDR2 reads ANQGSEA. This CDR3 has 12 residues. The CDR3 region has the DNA TGCAGCGTTGGACAGGGATCCTACGAGCAGTACTTC. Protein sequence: CSVGQGSYEQYF.

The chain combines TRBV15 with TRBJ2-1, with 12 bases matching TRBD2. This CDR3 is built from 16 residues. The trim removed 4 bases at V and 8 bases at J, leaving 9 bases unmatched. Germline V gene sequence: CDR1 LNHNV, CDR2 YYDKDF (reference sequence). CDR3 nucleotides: TGTGCCACCAGCACGGCGACTAGCGGGAGTTTCCATGAGCAGTTCTTC. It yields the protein CATSTATSGSFHEQFF. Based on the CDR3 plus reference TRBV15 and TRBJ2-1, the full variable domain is DAMVIQNPRYQVTQFGKPVTLSCSQTLNHNVMYWYQQKSSQAPKLLFHYYDKDFNNEADTPDNFQSRRPNTSFCFLDIRSPGLGDTAMYLCATSTATSGSFHEQFFGPGTRLTVL.

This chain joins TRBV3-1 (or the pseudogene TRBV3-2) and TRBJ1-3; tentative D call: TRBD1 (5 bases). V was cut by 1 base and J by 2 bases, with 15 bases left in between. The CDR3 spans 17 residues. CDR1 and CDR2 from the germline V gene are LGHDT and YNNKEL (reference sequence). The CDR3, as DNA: TGTGCCAGCAGCCAAGGCGTTCAGGGCAGAACTGGAAACACCATATATTTT. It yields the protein CASSQGVQGRTGNTIYF.

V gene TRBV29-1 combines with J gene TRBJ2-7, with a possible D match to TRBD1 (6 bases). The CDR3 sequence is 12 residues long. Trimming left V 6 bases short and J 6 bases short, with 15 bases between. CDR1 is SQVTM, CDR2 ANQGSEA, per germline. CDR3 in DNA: TGCAGCGTAGGACAGATGAAGGGCGAGCAGTACTTC. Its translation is CSVGQMKGEQYF.

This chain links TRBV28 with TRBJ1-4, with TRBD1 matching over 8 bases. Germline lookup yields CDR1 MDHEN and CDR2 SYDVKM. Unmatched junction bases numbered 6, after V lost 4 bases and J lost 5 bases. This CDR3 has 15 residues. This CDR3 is CASSSPGQANEKLFF. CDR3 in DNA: TGTGCCAGCAGTTCCCCGGGACAGGCGAATGAAAAACTGTTTTTT. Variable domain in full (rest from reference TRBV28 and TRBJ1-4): DVKVTQSSRYLVKRTGEKVFLECVQDMDHENMFWYRQDPGLGLRLIYFSYDVKMKEKGDIPEGYSVSREKKERFSLILESASTNQTSMYLCASSSPGQANEKLFFGSGTQLSVL.

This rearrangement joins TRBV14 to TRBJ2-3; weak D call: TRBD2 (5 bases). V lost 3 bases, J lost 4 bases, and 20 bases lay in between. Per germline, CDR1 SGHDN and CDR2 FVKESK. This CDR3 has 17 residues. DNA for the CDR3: TGTGCCAGCAGCCACAGAGCCCGGGGTTTTCGCGCAGATACGCAGTATTTT. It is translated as CASSHRARGFRADTQYF.

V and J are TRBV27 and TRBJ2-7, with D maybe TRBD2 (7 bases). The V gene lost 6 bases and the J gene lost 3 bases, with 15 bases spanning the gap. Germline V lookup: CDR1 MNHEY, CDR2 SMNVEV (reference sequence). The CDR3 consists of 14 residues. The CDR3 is CASRGAGALYEQYF. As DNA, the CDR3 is TGTGCCAGCAGGGGGGCGGGGGCTCTCTACGAGCAGTACTTC.

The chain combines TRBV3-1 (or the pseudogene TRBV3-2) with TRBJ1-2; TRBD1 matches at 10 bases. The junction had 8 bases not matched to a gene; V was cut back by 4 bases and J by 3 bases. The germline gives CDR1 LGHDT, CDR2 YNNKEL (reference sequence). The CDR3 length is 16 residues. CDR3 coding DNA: TGTGCCAGCAGCCTGGGAAGGGACAGGGGCGACTATGGCTACACCTTC. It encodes CASSLGRDRGDYGYTF.

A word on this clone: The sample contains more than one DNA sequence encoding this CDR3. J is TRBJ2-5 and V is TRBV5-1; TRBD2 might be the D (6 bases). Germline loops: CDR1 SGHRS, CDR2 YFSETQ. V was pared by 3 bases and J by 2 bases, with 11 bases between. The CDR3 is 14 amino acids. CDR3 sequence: CASSSQGRQETQYF. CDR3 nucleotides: TGCGCCAGCAGCTCCCAAGGGAGGCAAGAGACCCAGTACTTC. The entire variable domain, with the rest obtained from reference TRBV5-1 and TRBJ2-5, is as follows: KAGVTQTPRYLIKTRGQQVTLSCSPISGHRSVSWYQQTPGQGLQFLFEYFSETQRNKGNFPGRFSGRQFSNSRSEMNVSTLELGDSALYLCASSSQGRQETQYFGPGTRLLVL.

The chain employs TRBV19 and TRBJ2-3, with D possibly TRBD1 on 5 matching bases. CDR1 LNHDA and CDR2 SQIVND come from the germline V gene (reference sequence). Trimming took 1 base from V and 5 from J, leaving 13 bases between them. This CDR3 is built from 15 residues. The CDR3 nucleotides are TGTGCCAGTAGTATAGGAGCAGGGTCGGTAGATACGCAGTATTTT. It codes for CASSIGAGSVDTQYF.

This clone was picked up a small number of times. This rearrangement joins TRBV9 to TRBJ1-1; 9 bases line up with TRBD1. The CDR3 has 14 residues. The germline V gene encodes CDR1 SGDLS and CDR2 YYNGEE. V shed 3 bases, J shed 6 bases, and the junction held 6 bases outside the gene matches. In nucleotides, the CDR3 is TGTGCCAGCAGCGCGACAGGGGGGTATCCTGAAGCTTTCTTT. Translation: CASSATGGYPEAFF.

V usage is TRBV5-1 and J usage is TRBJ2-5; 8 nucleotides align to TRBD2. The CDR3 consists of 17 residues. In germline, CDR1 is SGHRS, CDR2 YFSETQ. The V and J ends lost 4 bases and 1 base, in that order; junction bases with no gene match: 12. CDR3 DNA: TGCGCCAGCAGCCCGGGGTTTAGCGGGGACCTCCAAGAGACCCAGTACTTC. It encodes CASSPGFSGDLQETQYF.

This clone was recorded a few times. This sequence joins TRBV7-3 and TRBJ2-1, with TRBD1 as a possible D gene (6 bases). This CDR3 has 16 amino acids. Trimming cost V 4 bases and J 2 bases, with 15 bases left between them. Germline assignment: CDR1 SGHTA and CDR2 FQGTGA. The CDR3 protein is CASSSPGETPYNEQFF. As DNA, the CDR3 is TGTGCCAGCAGCTCCCCAGGGGAGACCCCCTACAATGAGCAGTTCTTC.